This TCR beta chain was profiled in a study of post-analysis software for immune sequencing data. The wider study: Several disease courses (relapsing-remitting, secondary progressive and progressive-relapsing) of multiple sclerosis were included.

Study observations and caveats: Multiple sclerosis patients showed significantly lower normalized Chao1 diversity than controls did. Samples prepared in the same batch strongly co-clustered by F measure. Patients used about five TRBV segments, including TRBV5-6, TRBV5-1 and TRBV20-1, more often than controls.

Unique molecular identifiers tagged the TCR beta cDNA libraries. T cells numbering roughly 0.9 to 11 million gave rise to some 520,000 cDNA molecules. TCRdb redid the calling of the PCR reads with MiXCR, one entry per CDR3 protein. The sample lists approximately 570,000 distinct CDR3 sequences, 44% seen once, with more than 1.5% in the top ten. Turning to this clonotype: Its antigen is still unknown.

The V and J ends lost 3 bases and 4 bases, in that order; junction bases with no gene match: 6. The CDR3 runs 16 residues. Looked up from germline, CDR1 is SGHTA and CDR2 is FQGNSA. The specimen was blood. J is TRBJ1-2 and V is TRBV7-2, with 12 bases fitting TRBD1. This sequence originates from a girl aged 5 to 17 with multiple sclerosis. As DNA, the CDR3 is TGTGCCAGCAGCTTTTCGGGGACAGGGGGCCGCTATGGCTACACCTTC. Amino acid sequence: CASSFSGTGGRYGYTF.